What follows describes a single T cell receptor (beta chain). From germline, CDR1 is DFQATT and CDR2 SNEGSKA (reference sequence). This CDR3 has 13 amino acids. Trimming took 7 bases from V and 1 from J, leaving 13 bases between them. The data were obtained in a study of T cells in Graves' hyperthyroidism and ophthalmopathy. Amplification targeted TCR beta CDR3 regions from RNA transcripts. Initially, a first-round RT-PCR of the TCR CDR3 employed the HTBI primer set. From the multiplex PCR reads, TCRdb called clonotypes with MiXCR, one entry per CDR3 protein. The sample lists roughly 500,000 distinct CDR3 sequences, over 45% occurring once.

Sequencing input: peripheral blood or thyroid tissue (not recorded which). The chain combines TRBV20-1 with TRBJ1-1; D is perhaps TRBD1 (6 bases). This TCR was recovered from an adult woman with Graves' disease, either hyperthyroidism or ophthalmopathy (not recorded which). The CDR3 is CSGLGGTNTEAFF. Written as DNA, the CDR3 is TGCAGTGGTCTAGGGGGGACGAACACTGAAGCTTTCTTT.